Below, 26 T cell receptor beta chains from the same sample are listed, as sequenced in a study of beta chain features in type 1 diabetes (dated by TCRdb to the late 2010s). Paper-wide results and their limitations: Type 1 diabetes patients showed a moderate but significant shortening of TCRB CDR3 length in all four CD4+ subsets.

The method behind the library was the immunoSEQ multiplex PCR assay. The entire amount of isolated RNA was reverse transcribed using the High Capacity cDNA Reverse Transcription Kit, so the sequenced TCRB transcripts were expressed ones. Not all clones reach the TCRdb copy of this immuneACCESS table, which keeps in-frame sequences only. Checked studies attribute under half of the gap to unresolved V genes and leave the rest unexplained. The sample has hundreds of thousands of clones on record, 13% of them singletons. The ten largest account for less than 0.025% of the sample. Their target antigens are unknown. Input material: naive CD4+ T cells from blood. Sample cell subset or site, as interpreted from the label and publication: true naive CD4+ T cells. The receptors shown here come from a young man with type 1 diabetes.

This clone was seen many times. No DNA is shown, since the ends of the CDR3 on it are uncertain; the CDR3 is the one TCRdb lists. This chain connects TRBV30 to TRBJ2-5; TRBD2 is the table's D call, not checked against the DNA. Germline V gene lookup returns CDR1 GTSNPN and CDR2 SVGIG (reference sequence). The CDR3 has 13 amino acids, counting both end residues. This CDR3 is CAWSASAILAQYF.

The chain uses TRBV6-1 and TRBJ1-5; D is perhaps TRBD1 (5 bases). CDR3 length: 15 amino acids. Per germline, CDR1 MNHNS and CDR2 SASEGT. Trimming cost V 9 bases and J 2 bases, with 17 bases left between them. In nucleotides, the CDR3 is TGTGCCAGTGGGCTAGGGACTCTGGGCAATCAGCCCCAGCATTTT. The encoded protein is CASGLGTLGNQPQHF.

The rearrangement links TRBV2 to TRBJ2-1; D assignment may be TRBD1 or TRBD2 (5 bases each). Germline V gene lookup returns CDR1 SNHLY and CDR2 FYNNEI. The CDR3 sequence is 15 residues long. Trimming shortened V by 7 bases and J by 5 bases, and 18 bases separated the two germline ends. CDR3 bases: TGTGCCAGCAAATCCGGGACCGCAATCAACAATGAGCAGTTCTTC. Translated, it gives CASKSGTAINNEQFF.

Points on this clone: Other DNA sequences within the sample encode an identical CDR3. This rearrangement joins TRBV5-1 to TRBJ2-1; tentatively, D is TRBD1 or TRBD2 (5 bases each). The CDR3 consists of 15 residues. Deletions cut 3 bases from V and 1 base from J, with 11 bases between. The V gene's germline CDR1 is SGHRS and CDR2 YFSETQ. CDR3 DNA sequence: TGCGCCAGCAGCTCTGGGACCATTTCCTACAATGAGCAGTTCTTC. It translates to CASSSGTISYNEQFF.

This chain joins TRBV30 and TRBJ1-4, with D hard to call. Germline CDR1 and CDR2: GTSNPN and SVGIG (reference sequence). The CDR3 extends over 12 amino acids. V lost 4 bases and J lost 5, with 8 bases in between. CDR3 nucleotide sequence: TGTGCCTGGAACTCCCAAAATGAAAAACTGTTTTTT. Protein sequence: CAWNSQNEKLFF.

The gene calls are TRBV28 and TRBJ1-5, with a weak D call TRBD1 (6 bases). Germline V CDR1 and CDR2: MDHEN, SYDVKM. Trimming took off 8 bases at V and 6 bases at J, with 8 bases between the two ends. The CDR3 contains 11 residues. The CDR3 DNA reads as TGTGCCAGCGAACAGGGTCAGCCCCAGCATTTT. This sequence encodes CASEQGQPQHF.

This clone was counted between two and nine times. The V call is TRBV5-1, the J call TRBJ2-7, with 10 bases aligning to TRBD1. The CDR3 loop spans 16 amino acids. The ends lost 3 bases at V and 2 bases at J; junction bases unmatched: 8. Germline V gives CDR1 SGHRS, CDR2 YFSETQ. Here the CDR3 reads CASSSTRDRGPYEQYF. The CDR3 nucleotides read TGCGCCAGCAGCTCTACCCGGGACAGGGGCCCCTACGAGCAGTACTTC.

This clone was recorded a few times. The rearrangement joins TRBV18 to TRBJ2-5; the D is unclear. Germline V gives CDR1 KGHSH, CDR2 LQKENI. The CDR3 extends over 15 amino acids. The germline V and J ends were trimmed by 3 bases and 1 base, with 12 bases remaining between them. The CDR3 is CASSPPHSRQETQYF. CDR3 DNA: TGTGCCAGCTCACCGCCCCACTCGCGCCAAGAGACCCAGTACTTC.

In this sample, this clone turned up a few times. This rearrangement joins TRBV10-3 to TRBJ1-1; D is possibly TRBD1 (6 bases). The CDR3 has 14 amino acids. Between the trimmed V and J ends, which lost 0 bases and 5 bases, there was a span of 10 bases. Germline assignment: CDR1 ENHRY and CDR2 SYGVKD. CDR3 sequence reads: CAISESGGVTEAFF. Here the CDR3 DNA reads TGTGCCATCAGTGAGTCTGGGGGCGTGACTGAAGCTTTCTTT.

The chain has TRBV9 and TRBJ2-3; 8 positions match TRBD1. The CDR3 sequence is 17 residues long. In germline, CDR1 is SGDLS, CDR2 YYNGEE. V gave up 1 base and J gave up 4 bases; unmatched junction bases: 11. Here the CDR3 DNA reads TGTGCCAGCAGCGTACAGGGGGCGGCATTCAACGCAGATACGCAGTATTTT. This gives the protein CASSVQGAAFNADTQYF.

This clone has more than one count but fewer than ten. The J gene is TRBJ2-7, the V gene TRBV5-1; D not resolved. Germline assignment: CDR1 SGHRS and CDR2 YFSETQ. The CDR3 sequence is 14 residues long. Trimming removed 2 bases from V and 6 bases from J, with 15 bases in between. This CDR3 reads CASSFAEQAVEQYF. DNA for the CDR3: TGCGCCAGCAGCTTCGCCGAGCAGGCCGTCGAGCAGTACTTC. Variable domain in full (rest from reference TRBV5-1 and TRBJ2-7): KAGVTQTPRYLIKTRGQQVTLSCSPISGHRSVSWYQQTPGQGLQFLFEYFSETQRNKGNFPGRFSGRQFSNSRSEMNVSTLELGDSALYLCASSFAEQAVEQYFGPGTRLTVT.

Only a few counts were recorded for this clone. The genes are TRBV7-8 and TRBJ2-6, with 8 bases fitting TRBD2. Per germline, CDR1 SGHVS and CDR2 FQNEAQ. The CDR3 totals 15 residues. Germline trimming cut 5 bases from V and 4 bases from J; bases unmatched to any gene: 4. CDR3 loop: CASSVRGAGANVLTF. The CDR3 DNA sequence: TGTGCCAGCAGCGTGCGGGGGGCCGGGGCCAACGTCCTGACTTTC.

This clone was seen more than once but under ten times. Here the CDR3 DNA reads TGCGCCAGCAGCTTGCAGGAGAGGACCTACAATGAGCAGTTCTTC. This translates into CASSLQERTYNEQFF. V is TRBV5-1 and J is TRBJ2-1; D ambiguous. V lost 1 base and J 2 bases, leaving 10 bases between the germline ends. In germline, CDR1 is SGHRS, CDR2 YFSETQ. The CDR3 is 15 amino acids. Complete variable domain (other parts from reference TRBV5-1 and TRBJ2-1): KAGVTQTPRYLIKTRGQQVTLSCSPISGHRSVSWYQQTPGQGLQFLFEYFSETQRNKGNFPGRFSGRQFSNSRSEMNVSTLELGDSALYLCASSLQERTYNEQFFGPGTRLTVL.

As for this clone: Within the sample, other DNA sequences also encode this same CDR3. The chain employs TRBV9 and TRBJ1-6; D remains unclear. The CDR3 covers 14 residues. CDR1 SGDLS and CDR2 YYNGEE come from the germline V gene. The germline V and J ends were trimmed by 0 bases and 7 bases, with 8 bases remaining between them. This CDR3 reads CASSVGAANSPLHF. In nucleotides, the CDR3 is TGTGCCAGCAGCGTAGGGGCAGCAAATTCACCCCTCCACTTT.

For the CDR3, the DNA is TGTGCCAGCAGTCCAGGGACAATGAACACTGAAGCTTTCTTT. Protein: CASSPGTMNTEAFF. The rearrangement joins TRBV6-5 to TRBJ1-1; D may be TRBD1 (6 bases). This CDR3 spans 14 amino acids. Looked up from germline, CDR1 is MNHEY and CDR2 is SVGAGI. The V gene lost 5 bases and the J gene lost 0 bases, with 10 bases spanning the gap.

The sample holds a few counts of this clone. This sample also contains other DNA sequences that code for the same CDR3. V gene TRBV28 combines with J gene TRBJ1-1, with 8 bases aligning to TRBD1. CDR3 length: 13 amino acids. The germline gives CDR1 MDHEN, CDR2 SYDVKM. Germline trimming cut 5 bases from V and 3 bases from J; bases unmatched to any gene: 2. This chain's CDR3 is CASSLDRDTEAFF. As DNA, the CDR3 is TGTGCCAGCAGTCTGGACAGGGACACTGAAGCTTTCTTT.

This clone has only a few counts. V gene TRBV19 combines with J gene TRBJ2-1, with D possibly being TRBD1 or TRBD2 (5 bases each). Trimming took 3 bases from V and 8 from J, leaving 11 bases between them. This CDR3 contains 13 residues. Germline lookup yields CDR1 LNHDA and CDR2 SQIVND (reference sequence). CDR3 region: CASSIGGWDEQFF. The CDR3 region has the DNA TGTGCCAGTAGTATTGGGGGTTGGGATGAGCAGTTCTTC.

V and J are TRBV7-3 and TRBJ1-3; D is unresolved. The CDR3 is 14 residues long. CDR1 is SGHTA and CDR2 is FQGTGA in the germline V gene. V gave up 4 bases and J gave up 4 bases, with 11 bases separating them. This CDR3 is CASSSGLPGNTIYF. The CDR3 DNA is TGTGCCAGCAGCTCCGGACTCCCGGGAAACACCATATATTTT.

The chain carries TRBV7-6 and TRBJ2-7, with TRBD2 matching 13 bases. The CDR3 has 14 residues. From germline, CDR1 is SGHVS and CDR2 FNYEAQ. Trimming cost V 4 bases and J 9 bases; bases outside gene matches: 6. CDR3: CASSSWTSGGAQYF. CDR3 DNA: TGTGCCAGCAGCTCCTGGACTAGCGGGGGTGCGCAGTACTTC.

This clone was observed a few times. J is TRBJ1-4 and V is TRBV4-1, with TRBD1 matching over 7 bases. Germline-derived CDR1 and CDR2 are MGHRA and YSYEKL. The CDR3 loop spans 14 amino acids. The junction had 3 bases not matched to a gene; V was cut back by 2 bases and J by 6 bases. The chain's CDR3 is CASSQTGVDEKLFF. The DNA for the CDR3 is TGCGCCAGCAGCCAAACAGGGGTCGATGAAAAACTGTTTTTT.

The rearrangement links TRBV10-3 to TRBJ2-7; D may be TRBD1 (6 bases). Germline-derived CDR1 and CDR2 are ENHRY and SYGVKD. V was shortened by 0 bases and J by 2 bases, with 14 bases between the two germline ends. This CDR3 contains 16 residues. The CDR3 DNA sequence: TGTGCCATCAGTGAGTCGGTGGGGGCCCCTACCTACGAGCAGTACTTC. Protein sequence: CAISESVGAPTYEQYF.

This chain links TRBV2 with TRBJ2-1; maybe TRBD2 (6 bases). Germline V gene sequence: CDR1 SNHLY, CDR2 FYNNEI. The CDR3 extends over 14 amino acids. The germline V and J ends were trimmed by 1 base and 12 bases, with 16 bases remaining between them. The CDR3 spells CASSEDSGGAGQFF. CDR3 nucleotides: TGTGCCAGCAGTGAAGATAGCGGAGGCGCAGGGCAGTTCTTC.

The rearrangement joins TRBV7-2 to TRBJ1-2; D gene ambiguous. The CDR3 runs to 14 residues. CDR1 and CDR2 (germline): SGHTA, FQGNSA. V was shortened by 7 bases and J by 0 bases, with 12 bases between the two germline ends. CDR3 in amino acids: CASTLPGANYGYTF. DNA of the CDR3: TGTGCCAGCACCCTCCCCGGGGCTAACTATGGCTACACCTTC.

This clone was observed a handful of times. This chain links TRBV19 with TRBJ2-1; the match to TRBD2 covers 8 bases. Per germline, CDR1 LNHDA and CDR2 SQIVND (reference sequence). V was clipped by 3 bases and J by 3 bases; unmatched bases: 4. The CDR3 runs 15 residues. The CDR3 reads CASSMGSGVYNEQFF. For the CDR3, the DNA is TGTGCCAGTAGTATGGGTAGCGGGGTCTACAATGAGCAGTTCTTC.

The chain carries TRBV6-5 and TRBJ2-3, with TRBD1 matching over 8 bases. The V gene's germline CDR1 is MNHEY and CDR2 SVGAGI. J gave up 0 bases and V 10 bases, and 6 bases lay outside the gene matches. The CDR3 consists of 14 residues. CDR3 nucleotide sequence: TGTGCCACCTGGACAGGGCCGAGCACAGATACGCAGTATTTT. This codes for CATWTGPSTDTQYF.

This chain links TRBV7-9 with TRBJ1-2, with D perhaps TRBD1 (5 bases). Germline lookup yields CDR1 SEHNR and CDR2 FQNEAQ (reference sequence). V was cut by 3 bases and J by 8 bases, with 16 bases left in between. This CDR3 spans 14 amino acids. The CDR3 sequence is CASSFMGRVGGYTF. The CDR3 DNA reads as TGTGCCAGCAGCTTTATGGGGCGCGTAGGAGGCTACACCTTC.